This T cell receptor beta chain comes out of a study of technical replicates of blood from a handful of donors. Sequencing was performed with immunoSEQ multiplex PCR; in TCRdb, only in-frame clones are kept and a portion is missing. Of about 100,000 clones listed, 90% to 97% are singletons. CDR1 WNHNN and CDR2 SYGVQD come from the germline V gene (reference sequence). V was clipped by 6 bases and J by 3 bases; unmatched bases: 11. The CDR3 extends over 16 amino acids. This sequence joins TRBV10-1 and TRBJ2-5, with 9 bases lining up with TRBD1. The sequence was collected from a human donor in good health. The sample taken for sequencing was T cells isolated from PBMCs. The DNA for the CDR3 is TGCGCCAGCAGCCCAAACAGGGGGCAGAGGGAAGAGACCCAGTACTTC. It yields the protein CASSPNRGQREETQYF.